What follows are 29 T cell receptor beta chains derived from one specimen sequenced in a study of blood T cell repertoires in COVID-19. Libraries were prepared by immunoSEQ multiplex PCR; TCRdb keeps only in-frame clonotypes and omits some of them. The table lists 250,000 to 300,000 clones, approximately 89% of them singletons, with 1.5% to 2% in the top ten. The specimen was PBMCs or T cells enriched from blood (not recorded which). Receptors originate from a woman aged 55-70 years who had recovered from COVID-19.

The chain carries TRBV28 and TRBJ1-5; no clear D. The germline V and J ends were trimmed by 5 bases and 0 bases, with 11 bases remaining between them. Germline V gives CDR1 MDHEN, CDR2 SYDVKM. CDR3 length: 15 amino acids. CDR3 DNA: TGTGCCAGCAGTCCCCTAGATTTTAGCAATCAGCCCCAGCATTTT. Translation: CASSPLDFSNQPQHF.

This clone was detected once. This chain uses TRBV9 with TRBJ1-6, with D uncertain. Between the trimmed V and J ends, which lost 2 bases and 9 bases, there was a span of 9 bases. CDR3 length: 13 residues. The germline gives CDR1 SGDLS, CDR2 YYNGEE. CDR3 loop: CASSVADFSPLHF. The CDR3 nucleotides read TGTGCCAGCAGCGTCGCCGACTTTTCACCCCTCCACTTT.

The chain carries TRBV29-1 and TRBJ1-2; 7 bases match TRBD1. Unmatched junction bases numbered 6, after V lost 7 bases and J lost 7 bases. The CDR3 length is 11 residues. The germline gives CDR1 SQVTM, CDR2 ANQGSEA. This CDR3 reads CSAWGQPGYTF. The DNA of the CDR3 is TGCAGCGCCTGGGGACAGCCTGGCTACACCTTC.

CDR3 in DNA: TGTGCCAGCAGTCGTCCAGGGGGTTGGGAGCAGTACTTC. Protein: CASSRPGGWEQYF. V usage is TRBV6-5 and J usage is TRBJ2-7; 7 positions agree with TRBD1. V lost 5 bases, J lost 7 bases, and 8 bases stayed unmatched. The CDR3 loop spans 13 amino acids. CDR1 MNHEY and CDR2 SVGAGI come from the germline V gene.

The rearrangement links TRBV7-9 to TRBJ1-1; possibly TRBD1 for D (6 bases). Trimming took off 2 bases at V and 1 base at J, with 8 bases between the two ends. CDR3 size: 14 residues. The germline gives CDR1 SEHNR, CDR2 FQNEAQ (reference sequence). CDR3 residues: CASSLMTGNTEAFF. The CDR3, as DNA: TGTGCCAGCAGCTTAATGACAGGGAACACTGAAGCTTTCTTT.

The chain couples TRBV23-1 to TRBJ1-3; D possibly corresponds to TRBD1 (6 bases). TRBV23-1 is filed as an ORF, its function uncertain. The CDR3 totals 15 residues. V was shortened by 5 bases and J by 0 bases, with 11 bases between the two germline ends. The CDR3 region has the DNA TGCGCCAGCAGTAGGTCAGGGGACTCTGGAAACACCATATATTTT. Its translation is CASSRSGDSGNTIYF.

The rearrangement uses TRBV5-1 and TRBJ1-2, with D maybe TRBD1 (5 bases). Germline CDR1 SGHRS, CDR2 YFSETQ. V was shortened by 3 bases and J by 5 bases, with 14 bases between the two germline ends. The CDR3 spans 14 residues. Written as DNA, the CDR3 is TGCGCCAGCAGCTGGACCGGGACTTGGTATGGCTACACCTTC. Residues: CASSWTGTWYGYTF.

V is TRBV2 and J is TRBJ1-2; 8 nucleotides match TRBD1. The ends lost 4 bases at V and 7 bases at J; junction bases unmatched: 8. The CDR3 has 14 residues. CDR1 is SNHLY and CDR2 is FYNNEI in the germline V gene. The CDR3 loop is CASSVSQGAGGYTF. Written as DNA, the CDR3 is TGTGCCAGCAGTGTTTCGCAGGGGGCCGGTGGCTACACCTTC.

This chain connects TRBV7-3 to TRBJ1-4; D is unclear. There are 15 residues in the CDR3. Germline V gives CDR1 SGHTA, CDR2 FQGTGA. V was shortened by 4 bases and J by 3 bases, with 12 bases between the two germline ends. CDR3 sequence reads: CASSSMGSPNEKLFF. DNA of the CDR3: TGTGCCAGCAGCTCGATGGGGAGTCCTAATGAAAAACTGTTTTTT.

The chain joins TRBV28 to TRBJ1-2; a weak D match, TRBD1 (5 bases). Germline CDR1 MDHEN, CDR2 SYDVKM. CDR3 length: 13 residues. V lost 2 bases to trimming and J lost 5 bases, with 9 bases between them. CDR3 residues: CASSLPGRYGYTF. For the CDR3, the DNA is TGTGCCAGCAGTTTACCAGGGAGGTATGGCTACACCTTC.

V is TRBV12-3 or TRBV12-4 and J is TRBJ1-1; no reliable D call. V was clipped by 3 bases and J by 1 base, with 6 bases between them. The CDR3 extends over 13 amino acids. The CDR3: CASSLYGNTEAFF. In DNA, the CDR3 is TGTGCCAGCAGTTTGTACGGGAACACTGAAGCTTTCTTT.

The chain joins TRBV29-1 to TRBJ2-3; D is undetermined. Germline V lookup: CDR1 SQVTM, CDR2 ANQGSEA. Trimming took 3 bases from V and 4 from J, leaving 11 bases between them. CDR3 size: 13 residues. CDR3 coding DNA: TGCAGCGTTGACGGCGGCCCGGCAGATACGCAGTATTTT. It translates to CSVDGGPADTQYF.

The J gene is TRBJ1-5, the V gene TRBV2, with a weak D call TRBD1 (5 bases). Looked up from germline, CDR1 is SNHLY and CDR2 is FYNNEI. This CDR3 is built from 14 residues. The ends were cut back, 5 bases at V and 3 bases at J, with 11 bases in the middle. This CDR3 is CASSRTLINQPQHF. The DNA of the CDR3 is TGTGCCAGCAGTAGGACACTCATCAATCAGCCCCAGCATTTT.

This clone was seen a few times. Other DNA sequences of this sample code for an identical CDR3. This chain uses TRBV5-1 with TRBJ1-5; 9 nucleotides line up with TRBD1. This CDR3 has 13 amino acids. CDR1 and CDR2 (germline): SGHRS, YFSETQ. J lost 8 bases, V lost 0 bases, and 0 bases had no gene match. The chain's CDR3 is CASSLGQGEPQHF. CDR3 coding DNA: TGCGCCAGCAGCTTGGGACAGGGGGAGCCCCAGCATTTT.

V usage is TRBV18 and J usage is TRBJ2-7; tentative D call: TRBD1 (6 bases). There are 14 residues in the CDR3. The germline V gene encodes CDR1 KGHSH and CDR2 LQKENI. Trimming removed 5 bases from V and 0 bases from J, with 11 bases in between. CDR3 nucleotide sequence: TGTGCCAGCTCAGCTACAGGGAGCTCCTACGAGCAGTACTTC. Encoded protein: CASSATGSSYEQYF.

The V gene is TRBV5-5, the J gene TRBJ1-2; the D is unclear. This CDR3 is built from 13 residues. Trimming removed 0 bases at V and 5 bases at J, with 8 bases between. Germline V gene data show CDR1 as SGHKS and CDR2 as YYEKEE (reference sequence). The CDR3 region has the DNA TGTGCCAGCAGCTTGGGCTGGACTTATGGCTACACCTTC. Translating it yields CASSLGWTYGYTF.

The gene calls are TRBV30 and TRBJ2-3; the D gene is possibly TRBD2 (5 bases). Germline values: CDR1 GTSNPN, CDR2 SVGIG (reference sequence). V was shortened by 6 bases and J by 0 bases, with 13 bases between the two germline ends. The CDR3 is 14 amino acids. CDR3 protein: CACFSRGSTDTQYF. CDR3 coding DNA: TGTGCCTGCTTTTCCCGGGGAAGCACAGATACGCAGTATTTT.

The chain joins TRBV20-1 to TRBJ2-4; 8 bases map to TRBD1. Germline assignment: CDR1 DFQATT and CDR2 SNEGSKA (reference sequence). The CDR3 is made up of 15 amino acids. With 3 bases clipped from V and 2 bases from J, the junction kept 6 bases outside the gene matches. In DNA, the CDR3 is TGCAGTGCTAGTGGACAGGGTTGGCCCAAAAACATTCAGTACTTC. It codes for CSASGQGWPKNIQYF.

V usage is TRBV13 and J usage is TRBJ1-5, with 7 bases identical to TRBD1. V dropped 2 bases and J dropped 9; count of bases not matched to a gene: 10. Germline CDR1 PRHDT, CDR2 FYEKMQ (reference sequence). The CDR3 has 15 amino acids. CDR3 DNA sequence: TGTGCCAGCAGCTTAACCCGGACAGGCGGAGGGCCCCAGCATTTT. Residues: CASSLTRTGGGPQHF.

The chain carries TRBV12-2 and TRBJ1-1. TRBV12-2 is designated a pseudogene. The CDR3 has 16 residues. The CDR3 here is CASRPSGELWNTEAFF. CDR3 nucleotides: TGTGCAAGTCGCCCGAGCGGTGAATTATGGAACACTGAAGCTTTCTTT.

This clone was found a few times. The V gene is TRBV5-1, the J gene TRBJ1-2; weak D call: TRBD1 (5 bases). The CDR3 extends over 14 amino acids. The V gene lost 4 bases and the J gene lost 7 bases, with 17 bases spanning the gap. Germline V gene data show CDR1 as SGHRS and CDR2 as YFSETQ. CDR3 loop: CASSEGPGGTGYTF. The DNA for the CDR3 is TGCGCCAGCAGCGAGGGACCCGGGGGGACTGGCTACACCTTC.

The rearrangement uses TRBV3-1 (or the pseudogene TRBV3-2) and TRBJ1-2; D is uncertain. The V gene's germline CDR1 is LGHDT and CDR2 YNNKEL (reference sequence). This CDR3 comprises 14 residues. V dropped 1 base and J dropped 4 bases, with 10 bases sitting between them. The DNA for the CDR3 is TGTGCCAGCAGCCAAGTTTCACTCTTCTATGGCTACACCTTC. Residues: CASSQVSLFYGYTF.

V usage is TRBV10-3 and J usage is TRBJ2-7; 9 bases match TRBD1. CDR1 is ENHRY and CDR2 is SYGVKD in the germline V gene. J gave up 6 bases and V 6 bases, and 9 bases lay outside the gene matches. The CDR3 runs to 14 residues. CDR3 DNA sequence: TGTGCCATCAGAACTAGGGACAGGGAAGGCGAGCAGTACTTC. It codes for CAIRTRDREGEQYF.

The rearrangement uses TRBV6-5 and TRBJ2-2, with D maybe TRBD1 (6 bases). Trimming stripped 6 bases from V and 7 bases from J, with 18 bases between. This CDR3 is built from 15 residues. CDR1 MNHEY and CDR2 SVGAGI come from the germline V gene. As DNA, the CDR3 is TGTGCCAGCAGCCTCAGGGGCGCCCCGGTCGGGGAGCTGTTTTTT. Its protein product is CASSLRGAPVGELFF.

This rearrangement joins TRBV25-1 to TRBJ1-2; 8 nucleotides agree with TRBD1. V was clipped by 4 bases and J by 8 bases; unmatched bases: 6. The CDR3 loop spans 13 amino acids. Germline V gene sequence: CDR1 MGHDK, CDR2 SYGVNS. CDR3 nucleotides: TGTGCCAGCAGTGGTGACAGGGGCTACGGCTACACCTTC. It translates to CASSGDRGYGYTF.

V and J are TRBV5-6 and TRBJ2-3; TRBD2 aligns across 13 bases. This CDR3 is 18 amino acids long. Trimming took 0 bases from V and 0 from J; bases not matched to a gene: 4. The V gene's germline CDR1 is SGHDT and CDR2 YYEEEE. The DNA of the CDR3 is TGTGCCAGCAGCTTGGGACTAGCGGGGGGCTATAGCACAGATACGCAGTATTTT. Encoded protein: CASSLGLAGGYSTDTQYF.

The chain recombines TRBV18 with TRBJ1-5, with 8 bases fitting TRBD1. J lost 8 bases, V lost 3 bases, and 12 bases had no gene match. Germline CDR1 KGHSH, CDR2 LQKENI. CDR3 length: 16 amino acids. The CDR3 nucleotides read TGTGCCAGCTCACCGACTGACAGGGGTTATGCGAAGCCCCAGCATTTT. Amino acid sequence: CASSPTDRGYAKPQHF. The whole variable domain, filled in from reference TRBV18 and TRBJ1-5, reads NAGVMQNPRHLVRRRGQEARLRCSPMKGHSHVYWYRQLPEEGLKFMVYLQKENIIDESGMPKERFSAEFPKEGPSILRIQQVVRGDSAAYFCASSPTDRGYAKPQHFGDGTRLSIL.

This chain links TRBV3-1 (or the pseudogene TRBV3-2) with TRBJ2-1, with 9 nucleotides matching TRBD1. V was pared by 4 bases and J by 7 bases, with 11 bases of the junction left unmatched. CDR3 length: 16 residues. Per germline, CDR1 LGHDT and CDR2 YNNKEL (reference sequence). CDR3 nucleotide sequence: TGTGCCAGCAGCCCGCCTACCGGGACAGGGAGGAATGAGCAGTTCTTC. Translation gives CASSPPTGTGRNEQFF.

V and J are TRBV5-1 and TRBJ1-6; TRBD1 matches at 8 bases. CDR1 and CDR2 from the germline V gene are SGHRS and YFSETQ. The CDR3 length is 15 residues. V shed 3 bases and J 7 bases; nucleotides not matched to a gene: 6. The CDR3 spells CASSSVTGANSPLHF. The CDR3 bases are TGCGCCAGCAGCTCCGTGACAGGGGCGAATTCACCCCTCCACTTT. Based on the CDR3 plus reference TRBV5-1 and TRBJ1-6, the full variable domain is KAGVTQTPRYLIKTRGQQVTLSCSPISGHRSVSWYQQTPGQGLQFLFEYFSETQRNKGNFPGRFSGRQFSNSRSEMNVSTLELGDSALYLCASSSVTGANSPLHFGNGTRLTVT.